Here is one T cell receptor beta chain with its context. This specimen belongs to a study of T cell responses to AZD1222 COVID-19 vaccine. The CDR3 sequence is 14 residues long. Germline V gene data show CDR1 as SGHNT and CDR2 as YYREEE (reference sequence). V gave up 4 bases and J gave up 2 bases, with 9 bases separating them. Assay: immunoSEQ multiplex PCR; the TCRdb copy retains only in-frame clones and omits some. The table lists over 150,000 clones, around 89% of them singletons. Here the sequenced sample was peripheral blood, taken 28 days after the second AZD1222 dose. This chain joins TRBV5-4 and TRBJ2-2; D remains unclear. The sequence came from an adult who received the AZD1222 COVID-19 vaccine. As DNA, the CDR3 is TGTGCCAGCAGCGCAAAACAAAACACCGGGGAGCTGTTTTTT. Translating gives CASSAKQNTGELFF.